This TCR beta chain appears in the sequencing data of a study of blood T cell repertoires in COVID-19. Study as a whole: COVID-19 samples from acute and convalescent phases originated in the United States, Italy and Spain. PBMCs, B-cell-depleted T cells, or T cells provided the cDNA or gDNA that made up the material.

Authors' data handling: Nucleated cell counts were estimated from reference gene primer amplification. Libraries were prepared by immunoSEQ multiplex PCR; TCRdb keeps only in-frame clonotypes and omits some of them. V, J and clone size are taken as reported in that table, and D and trimming were inferred from the DNA itself. Of around 100,000 clones detected, about 90% appear once; the ten largest clones hold less than 8.5%. Germline V gives CDR1 SGHAT, CDR2 FQNNGV. The CDR3 runs to 16 residues. Unmatched junction bases numbered 5, after V lost 5 bases and J lost 0 bases. The chain links TRBV11-2 to TRBJ1-4, with TRBD1 identical over 8 bases. This sequence originates from a man under 40 in a cohort sampled during active COVID-19. Material for sequencing was peripheral blood. CDR3: CASSVGQGATNEKLFF. The CDR3 DNA sequence: TGTGCCAGCAGCGTAGGACAGGGTGCAACTAATGAAAAACTGTTTTTT.